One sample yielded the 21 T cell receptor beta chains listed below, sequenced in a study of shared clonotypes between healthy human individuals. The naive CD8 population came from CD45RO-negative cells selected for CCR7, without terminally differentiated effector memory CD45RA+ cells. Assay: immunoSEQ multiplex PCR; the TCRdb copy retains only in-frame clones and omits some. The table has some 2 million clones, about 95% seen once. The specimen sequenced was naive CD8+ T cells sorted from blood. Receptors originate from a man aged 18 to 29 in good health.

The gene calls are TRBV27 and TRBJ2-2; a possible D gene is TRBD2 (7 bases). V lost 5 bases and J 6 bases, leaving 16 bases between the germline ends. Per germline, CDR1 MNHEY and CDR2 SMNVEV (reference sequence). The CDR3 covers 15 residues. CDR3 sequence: CASSTIGGGPGELFF. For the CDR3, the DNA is TGTGCCAGCAGTACTATAGGGGGGGGACCCGGGGAGCTGTTTTTT.

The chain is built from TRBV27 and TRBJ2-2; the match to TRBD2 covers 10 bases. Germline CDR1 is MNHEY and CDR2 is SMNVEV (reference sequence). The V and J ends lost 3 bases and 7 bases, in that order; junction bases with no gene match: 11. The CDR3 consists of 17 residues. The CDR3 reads CASSFLRVSGGIGELFF. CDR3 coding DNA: TGTGCCAGCAGTTTCCTCCGGGTTAGCGGGGGGATCGGGGAGCTGTTTTTT.

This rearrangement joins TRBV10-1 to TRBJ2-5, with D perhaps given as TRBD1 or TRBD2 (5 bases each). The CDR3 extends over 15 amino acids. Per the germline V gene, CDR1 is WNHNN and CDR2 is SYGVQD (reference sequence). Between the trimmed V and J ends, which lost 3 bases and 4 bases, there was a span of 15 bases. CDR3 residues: CASSDVSGPRETQYF. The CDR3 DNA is TGCGCCAGCAGTGATGTATCGGGACCCAGAGAGACCCAGTACTTC.

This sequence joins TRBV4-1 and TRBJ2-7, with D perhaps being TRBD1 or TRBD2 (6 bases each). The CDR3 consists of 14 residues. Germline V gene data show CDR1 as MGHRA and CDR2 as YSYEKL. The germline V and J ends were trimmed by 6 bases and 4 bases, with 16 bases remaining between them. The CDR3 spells CASSPKGEEYEQYF. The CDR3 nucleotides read TGCGCCAGCAGTCCTAAGGGGGAGGAATACGAGCAGTACTTC.

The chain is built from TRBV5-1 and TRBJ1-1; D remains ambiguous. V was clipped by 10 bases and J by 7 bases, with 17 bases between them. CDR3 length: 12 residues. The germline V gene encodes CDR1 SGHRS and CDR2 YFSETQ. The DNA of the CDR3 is TGCGCCGACAAGGGAGGCTGGCATGAAGCTTTCTTT. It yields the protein CADKGGWHEAFF.

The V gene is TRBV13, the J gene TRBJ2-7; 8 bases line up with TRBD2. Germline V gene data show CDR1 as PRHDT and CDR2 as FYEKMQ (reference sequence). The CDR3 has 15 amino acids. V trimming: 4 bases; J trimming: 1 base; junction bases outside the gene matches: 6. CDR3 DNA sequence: TGTGCCAGCAGCTCCGGGGCTAGCGGGTCCTACGAGCAGTACTTC. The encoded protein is CASSSGASGSYEQYF.

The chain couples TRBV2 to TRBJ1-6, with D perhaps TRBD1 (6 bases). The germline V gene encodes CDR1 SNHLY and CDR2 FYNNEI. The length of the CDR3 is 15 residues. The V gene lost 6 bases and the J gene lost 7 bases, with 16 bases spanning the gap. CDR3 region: CASSGGTTENSPLHF. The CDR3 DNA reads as TGTGCCAGCAGCGGGGGGACAACCGAAAATTCACCCCTCCACTTT. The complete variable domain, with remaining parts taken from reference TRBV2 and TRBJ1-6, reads EPEVTQTPSHQVTQMGQEVILRCVPISNHLYFYWYRQILGQKVEFLVSFYNNEISEKSEIFDDQFSVERPDGSNFTLKIRSTKLEDSAMYFCASSGGTTENSPLHFGNGTRLTVT.

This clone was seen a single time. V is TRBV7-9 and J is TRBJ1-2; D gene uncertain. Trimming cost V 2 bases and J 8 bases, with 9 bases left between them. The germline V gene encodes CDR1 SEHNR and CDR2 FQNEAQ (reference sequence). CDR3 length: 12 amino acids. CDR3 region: CASSLSSWGYTF. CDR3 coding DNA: TGTGCCAGCAGCTTAAGCAGCTGGGGCTACACCTTC.

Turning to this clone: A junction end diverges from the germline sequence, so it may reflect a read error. CDR3 sequence: CASSPGQGAWEQYF. The CDR3 region has the DNA TGTGCTAGCAGTCCGGGACAGGGGGCATGGGAGCAGTACTTC. V and J are TRBV7-7 and TRBJ2-7, with 12 bases identical to TRBD1. The CDR3 runs to 14 residues. Germline CDR1 reads SSHAT; CDR2 reads FNYEAQ (reference sequence).

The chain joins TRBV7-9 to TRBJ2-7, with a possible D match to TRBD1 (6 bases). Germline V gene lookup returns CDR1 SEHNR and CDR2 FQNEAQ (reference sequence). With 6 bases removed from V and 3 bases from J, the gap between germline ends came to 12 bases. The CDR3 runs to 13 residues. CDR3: CASSSTQGYEQYF. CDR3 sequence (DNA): TGTGCCAGCAGTTCAACACAGGGCTACGAGCAGTACTTC.

The CDR3 nucleotides are TGTGCCACCAGCATCGGACGAAACAATGAGCAGTTCTTC. It is translated as CATSIGRNNEQFF. The chain carries TRBV15 and TRBJ2-1; no definite D call. CDR1 and CDR2 from the germline V gene are LNHNV and YYDKDF (reference sequence). The CDR3 is 13 amino acids. V lost 4 bases and J lost 5, with 9 bases in between. The whole variable domain, filled in from reference TRBV15 and TRBJ2-1, reads DAMVIQNPRYQVTQFGKPVTLSCSQTLNHNVMYWYQQKSSQAPKLLFHYYDKDFNNEADTPDNFQSRRPNTSFCFLDIRSPGLGDTAMYLCATSIGRNNEQFFGPGTRLTVL.

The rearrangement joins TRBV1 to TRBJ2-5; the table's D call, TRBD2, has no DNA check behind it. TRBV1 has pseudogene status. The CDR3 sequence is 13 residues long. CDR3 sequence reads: CTILRTDQETQYF. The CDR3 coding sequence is TGCACCATTTTGCGGACTGACCAAGAGACCCAGTACTTC.

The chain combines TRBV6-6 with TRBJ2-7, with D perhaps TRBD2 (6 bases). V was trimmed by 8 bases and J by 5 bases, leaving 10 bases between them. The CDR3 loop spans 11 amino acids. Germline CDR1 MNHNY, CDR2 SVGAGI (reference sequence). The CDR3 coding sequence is TGTGCCAGCTGGGGCGGGGACGAGCAGTACTTC. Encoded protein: CASWGGDEQYF.

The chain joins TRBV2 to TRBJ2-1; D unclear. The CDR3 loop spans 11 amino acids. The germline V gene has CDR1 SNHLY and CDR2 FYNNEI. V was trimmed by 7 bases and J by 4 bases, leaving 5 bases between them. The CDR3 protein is CASTVYNEQFF. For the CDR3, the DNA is TGTGCCAGCACTGTATACAATGAGCAGTTCTTC.

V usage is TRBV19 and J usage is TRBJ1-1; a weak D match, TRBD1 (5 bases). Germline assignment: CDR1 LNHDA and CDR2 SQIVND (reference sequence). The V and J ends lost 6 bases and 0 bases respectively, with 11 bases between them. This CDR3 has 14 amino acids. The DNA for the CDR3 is TGTGCCAGTAGCCACAGGAGCTTGAACACTGAAGCTTTCTTT. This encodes CASSHRSLNTEAFF.

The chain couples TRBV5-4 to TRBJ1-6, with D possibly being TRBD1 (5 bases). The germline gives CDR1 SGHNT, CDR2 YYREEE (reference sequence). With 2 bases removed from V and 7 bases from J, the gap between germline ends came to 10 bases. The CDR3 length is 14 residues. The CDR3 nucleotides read TGTGCCAGCAGCTTCTGGGACGGAAATTCACCCCTCCACTTT. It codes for CASSFWDGNSPLHF.

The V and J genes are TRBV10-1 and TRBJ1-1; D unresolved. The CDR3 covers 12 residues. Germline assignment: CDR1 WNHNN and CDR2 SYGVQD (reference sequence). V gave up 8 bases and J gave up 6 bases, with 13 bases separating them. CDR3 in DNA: TGCGCCAGCTCCGACCGGCTTTCTGAAGCTTTCTTT. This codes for CASSDRLSEAFF.

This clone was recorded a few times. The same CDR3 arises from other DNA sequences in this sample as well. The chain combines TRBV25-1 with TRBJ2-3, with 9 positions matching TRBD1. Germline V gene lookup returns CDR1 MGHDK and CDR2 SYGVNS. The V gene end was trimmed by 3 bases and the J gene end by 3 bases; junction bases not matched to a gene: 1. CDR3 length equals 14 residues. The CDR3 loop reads CASSETGGTDTQYF. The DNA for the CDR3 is TGTGCCAGCAGTGAGACAGGGGGAACAGATACGCAGTATTTT.

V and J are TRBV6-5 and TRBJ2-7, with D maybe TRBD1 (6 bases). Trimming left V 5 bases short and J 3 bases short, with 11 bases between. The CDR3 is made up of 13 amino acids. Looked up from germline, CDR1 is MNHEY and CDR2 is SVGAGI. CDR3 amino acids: CASSPGTIYEQYF. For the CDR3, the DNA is TGTGCCAGCAGTCCCGGGACAATCTACGAGCAGTACTTC.

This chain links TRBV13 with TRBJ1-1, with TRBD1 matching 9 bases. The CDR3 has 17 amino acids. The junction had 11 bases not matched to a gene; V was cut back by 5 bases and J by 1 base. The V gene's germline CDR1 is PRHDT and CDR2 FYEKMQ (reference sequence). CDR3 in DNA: TGTGCCAGCAGCCGACCCCCCAAACAGGGGGCGAACACTGAAGCTTTCTTT. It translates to CASSRPPKQGANTEAFF.

CDR3 amino acids: CAWSHPVSTGTGLVRGYTF. The CDR3 DNA follows: TGTGCCTGGAGTCACCCGGTTAGTACCGGGACAGGTCTTGTGCGGGGCTACACCTTC. The chain is built from TRBV30 and TRBJ1-2; 8 bases map to TRBD1. The germline V gene has CDR1 GTSNPN and CDR2 SVGIG (reference sequence). The CDR3 has 19 amino acids. The trim removed 2 bases at V and 8 bases at J, leaving 25 bases unmatched.